This TCR beta chain comes out of a study of naive CD8 T cells in extremely preterm neonates listed by TCRdb under 2017. About the full investigation: Sorted naive CD8+ T cells from four age groups (extremely preterm neonates, term neonates, young children and adults) were used in the study to compare TCRbeta CDR3 repertoires.

The germline V gene encodes CDR1 MNHEY and CDR2 SMNVEV (reference sequence). The CDR3 measures 14 amino acids from cysteine to phenylalanine. The retained sequence is limited to the CDR3, 42 bases, with the frame set at the first base. Unmatched junction bases come to 3, with V trimmed by 2 bases and J by 4 bases. This clone was seen a single time. Which antigen it targets is not known. Base qualities are not at hand, and no much larger clone is one base apart. Four or five elective full-term cesarean deliveries at roughly 36-42 weeks of gestation, with no labor and no rupture of membranes, were the source of the term cord blood. The study left out pregnancies involving fetal demise, active maternal HSV infection or known maternal HIV infection. A FACSAria III cell sorter was used to sort live, Annexin V-negative naive CD8+ T cells (CD3+CD8+CD45RA+CCR7+). Each sample yielded roughly 20,000 to 110,000 sorted naive CD8+ T cells. Preassembled standardized sampling kits were used to collect mixed venous-arterial cord blood. Cord blood was held at room temperature, and processing was completed within 4 hours of collection. Mononuclear cells were isolated from diluted blood by Ficoll-Paque density gradient centrifugation. Before sorting, mononuclear cells were cryopreserved in roughly 10% DMSO with 90% FBS and kept in long-term storage at -150 degrees C. Thawed cells were stained with Annexin V and antibodies against CD3, CD8, CCR7 and CD45RA. Genomic DNA was extracted from snap-frozen sorted cell pellets with the DNeasy Blood and Tissue Kit.

Overall study outcomes, separate from this receptor: To track T cell development within individuals, the authors urged prospective longitudinal studies of preterm and term neonates. Compared with the older groups, preterm CDR3s were shorter and closer to germline, carrying fewer N additions and showing less junctional trimming. A higher proportion of shared CDR3 nucleotide sequences was found in preterm neonates (roughly 2.5%) than in term neonates (approximately 0.4%), young children (about 0.03%) and adults (about 0.01%). Significantly lower iChao1 richness than in all other age groups (p < 0.05) and an even clone distribution were observed in preterm neonates, indicating a less rich repertoire. As limitations, the authors pointed to a small sample size and variable productive template counts among preterm samples.

TCRbeta CDR3 regions were amplified from genomic DNA by a two-step, bias-controlled multiplex PCR. The multiplex PCR used primers specific for every TRBV and TRBJ gene segment. TCRbeta repertoire data were generated with the immunoSEQ Assay. The original pipeline was this. A relative-frequency ratio and a modified nearest-neighbor algorithm were applied to filter and cluster reads so that closely related sequences were merged. The V, D and J gene assignments for CDR3 sequences were based on IMGT annotation. Template counts were corrected for PCR amplification bias and quantified by comparison with synthetic TCR CDR3 analog sequences. Analyses were restricted to unique productive sequences, meaning in-frame CDR3 sequences without stop codons. The immunoSEQ Analyzer software was used to calculate clonality, defined as 1 minus Pielou's evenness, and iChao1 richness. Statistical tests were run in JMP, with either Student's t-test or a non-parametric test chosen according to Shapiro-Wilk normality results. TCRdb stores this immuneACCESS table with in-frame sequences only. Part of the clones is absent; in the studies checked, under half of the shortfall reflects unresolved V genes, and no reason is known for the rest. Clonal size and the V and J genes are those of that table, whereas D and trimming came from the DNA. A total of roughly 5,100 clones appear in this sample, 97% of them only once. Roughly 0.53% of the sample is taken by the ten largest.

This sequence originates from a newborn in good health. Rearrangement joined TRBV27 to TRBJ2-3, with TRBD2 identical over 7 junction bases. The sequenced material came from naive CD8+ T cells from cord blood. In nucleotides, the sequence is TGTGCCAGCAGTTTAGCGGGAGCCCCAGATACGCAGTATTTT. This gives the protein CASSLAGAPDTQYF.